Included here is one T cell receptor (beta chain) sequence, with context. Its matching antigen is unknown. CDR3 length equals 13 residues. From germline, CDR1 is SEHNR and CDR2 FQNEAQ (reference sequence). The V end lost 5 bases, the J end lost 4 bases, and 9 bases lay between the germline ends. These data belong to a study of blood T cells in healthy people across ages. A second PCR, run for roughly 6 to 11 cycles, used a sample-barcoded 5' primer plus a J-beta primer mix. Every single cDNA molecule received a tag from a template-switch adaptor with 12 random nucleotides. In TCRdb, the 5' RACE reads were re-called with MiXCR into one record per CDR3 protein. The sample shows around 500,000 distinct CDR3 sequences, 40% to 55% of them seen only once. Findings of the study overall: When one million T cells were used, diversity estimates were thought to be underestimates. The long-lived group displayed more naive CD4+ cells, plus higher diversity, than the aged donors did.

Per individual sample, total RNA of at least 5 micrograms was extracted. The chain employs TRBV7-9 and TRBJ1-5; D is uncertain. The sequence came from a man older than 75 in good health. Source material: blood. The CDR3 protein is CASSPLPNQPQHF. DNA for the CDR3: TGTGCCAGCAGCCCGCTACCGAATCAGCCCCAGCATTTT.